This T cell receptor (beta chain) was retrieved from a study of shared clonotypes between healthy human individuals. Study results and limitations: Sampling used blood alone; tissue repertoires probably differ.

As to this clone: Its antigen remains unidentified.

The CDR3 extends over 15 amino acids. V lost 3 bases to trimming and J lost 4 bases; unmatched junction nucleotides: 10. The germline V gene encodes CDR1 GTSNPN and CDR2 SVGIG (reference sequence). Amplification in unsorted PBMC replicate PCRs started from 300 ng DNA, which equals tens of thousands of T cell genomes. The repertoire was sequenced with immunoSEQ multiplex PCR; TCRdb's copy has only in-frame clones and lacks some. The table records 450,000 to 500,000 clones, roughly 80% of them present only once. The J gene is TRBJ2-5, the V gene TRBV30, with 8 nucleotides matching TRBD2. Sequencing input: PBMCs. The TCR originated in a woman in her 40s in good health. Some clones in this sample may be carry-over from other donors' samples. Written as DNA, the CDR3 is TGTGCCTGGAGACTGAAGGGACTAGTGGGAGAGACCCAGTACTTC. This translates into CAWRLKGLVGETQYF.